This TCR beta chain was documented in a study of shared clonotypes between healthy human individuals. V shed 4 bases and J 9 bases; nucleotides not matched to a gene: 6. The CDR3 covers 15 residues. The germline V gene encodes CDR1 KGHSH and CDR2 LQKENI. Genomic DNA of every subset was divided equally among multiple immunoSEQ plates. Using immunoSEQ multiplex PCR, the repertoire was profiled, and TCRdb retains in-frame clones only, with some absent. The sample lists 950,000 to 1,100,000 clones, 70% to 80% occurring once. This receptor was obtained from a man aged 18 to 35 in good health. The chain links TRBV18 to TRBJ1-6; 10 bases agree with TRBD1. Sequencing input: memory CD4+ T cells sorted from blood. The subset was: CD45RA-negative fraction. In DNA, the CDR3 is TGTGCCAGCTCACTATCGACAGGGGGCACTTCACCCCTCCACTTT. Residues: CASSLSTGGTSPLHF.